This T cell receptor (beta chain) was documented in a study of cytomegalovirus exposure and HLA in healthy donors. This CDR3 has 14 amino acids. The germline V gene has CDR1 MRHNA and CDR2 SNTAGT. The V segment lost 10 bases and the J segment 6 bases; nucleotides outside the gene matches: 13. Primers included in the PCR were 60 Vbeta and 13 Jbeta primers. Profiling relied on immunoSEQ multiplex PCR, and the TCRdb table lists in-frame clones only, not all of them. The profile shows fewer than 150,000 clones, 65% to 80% of them singletons. Material for sequencing was PBMCs. The rearrangement uses TRBV6-4 and TRBJ1-1, with TRBD1 matching 8 bases. This TCR was sampled from a middle-aged man in good health and CMV-seropositive. The DNA of the CDR3 is TGTGCCATAAAAGGCCTACAGGGGGAGGCTGAAGCTTTCTTT. It is translated as CAIKGLQGEAEAFF.